These T cell receptor beta chains were read from a single sample in a study of blood T cell repertoires in COVID-19. TCRdb keeps only in-frame clones here, not all; method: immunoSEQ multiplex PCR. The sample holds approximately 230,000 clones, 85% to 90% seen once. The material sequenced was peripheral blood. The receptors derive from a man aged 80 or over with acute or convalescent COVID-19. CDR3s include the opening cysteine and the closing phenylalanine or tryptophan. Each record gives: D gene, J gene, V gene, clone size, CDR3 DNA, CDR3 protein. A D gene is named only where the DNA matches it firmly. A clone size is listed for some rows: how often the clone was seen (once, few, many), or a class if it is expanded.

D: TRBD1
J: TRBJ2-3
V: TRBV11-2
size: many
DNA: TGTGCCAGCAGCTATGCTCGGACAGGGGGCACAGATACGCAGTATTTT
CDR3: CASSYARTGGTDTQYF

D: .
J: TRBJ2-1
V: TRBV7-9
size: .
DNA: TGTGCCAGCTTCGACCGGGAGTATGGTAATGAGCAGTTCTTC
CDR3: CASFDREYGNEQFF

D: .
J: TRBJ2-5
V: TRBV29-1
size: .
DNA: TGCAGCGTTGACAGGGGAAGAGAGACCCAGTACTTC
CDR3: CSVDRGRETQYF

D: TRBD1
J: TRBJ2-7
V: TRBV7-2
size: .
DNA: TGTGCCAGCAGCTATGGGACAGAGCCCCGCTACGAGCAGTACTTC
CDR3: CASSYGTEPRYEQYF

D: TRBD2
J: TRBJ2-5
V: TRBV7-9
size: .
DNA: TGTGCCAGCAGCTTAGTTTTTGGGGCTAGCGGGGGGTCCCAAGAGACCCAGTACTTC
CDR3: CASSLVFGASGGSQETQYF

D: .
J: TRBJ2-7
V: TRBV27
size: .
DNA: TGTGCCAGCAAGTCTGTGTTCTTGCGCGACGAGCAGTACTTC
CDR3: CASKSVFLRDEQYF

D: TRBD1
J: TRBJ2-3
V: TRBV24-1
size: .
DNA: TGTGCCACCAGTGACCCCGGGACAGGGGGCCACACAGATACGCAGTATTTT
CDR3: CATSDPGTGGHTDTQYF

D: .
J: TRBJ2-1
V: TRBV24-1
size: .
DNA: TGTGCCACCAGCACCTACAATGAGCAGTTCTTC
CDR3: CATSTYNEQFF

D: TRBD1
J: TRBJ1-4
V: TRBV11-2
size: .
DNA: TGTGCCAGCAGCCAGGACAGGGGAGGCGAAAAACTGTTTTTT
CDR3: CASSQDRGGEKLFF

D: .
J: TRBJ1-5
V: TRBV19
size: few
DNA: TGTGCCAGTACCCCCTGGGGGCGGGGGAGCAATCAGCCCCAGCATTTT
CDR3: CASTPWGRGSNQPQHF

D: TRBD2
J: TRBJ2-3
V: TRBV2
size: .
DNA: TGTGCCAGCAGGACTAGCGGGAGCACAGATACGCAGTATTTT
CDR3: CASRTSGSTDTQYF

D: TRBD1
J: TRBJ2-5
V: TRBV14
size: .
DNA: TGTGCCAGCAGCCAGAGGACAGGGACGGCAGGAGAGACCCAGTACTTC
CDR3: CASSQRTGTAGETQYF

D: .
J: TRBJ1-2
V: TRBV21-1
size: .
DNA: TGTGCCAGCAGCCCTGACAGGCCCTATGGCTACACCTTC
CDR3: CASSPDRPYGYTF

D: .
J: TRBJ2-2
V: TRBV7-2
size: .
DNA: TGTGCCAGCAGCCTCCTCGGTGGCGGGGAGCTGTTTTTT
CDR3: CASSLLGGGELFF

D: TRBD1
J: TRBJ1-5
V: TRBV24-1
size: .
DNA: TGTGCCACCAGTGATCCCGGGACAGGGGGCAGAAAAGGCAATCAGCCCCAGCATTTT
CDR3: CATSDPGTGGRKGNQPQHF

D: TRBD2
J: TRBJ2-5
V: TRBV5-1
size: .
DNA: TGCGCCAGCAGCTCTGCGGGGGGCGGGGAGACCCAGTACTTC
CDR3: CASSSAGGGETQYF

D: .
J: TRBJ1-1
V: TRBV11-2
size: .
DNA: TGTGCCAGCAGCTTAGGAAGAGTCGCGGACACTGAAGCTTTCTTT
CDR3: CASSLGRVADTEAFF

D: .
J: TRBJ1-1
V: TRBV6-2/TRBV6-3
size: .
DNA: TGTGCCAGCAGCCCGTCTCCCGGGACGGCGGGGAGAGCTTTCTTT
CDR3: CASSPSPGTAGRAFF

D: TRBD2
J: TRBJ2-2
V: TRBV4-1
size: .
DNA: TGCGCCAGCAGCCAAGATCTGGGACTAGCGGGAGGAGTTGACACCGGGGAGCTGTTTTTT
CDR3: CASSQDLGLAGGVDTGELFF

D: .
J: TRBJ2-1
V: TRBV4-2
size: .
DNA: TGTGCCAGCAGCCAAGAAGGTTCGGGGACATCCTACAATGAGCAGTTCTTC
CDR3: CASSQEGSGTSYNEQFF

D: .
J: TRBJ1-2
V: TRBV21-1
size: .
DNA: TGTGCCAGCAGCAAAGCGGGGGGGGTGTACTATGGCTACACCTTC
CDR3: CASSKAGGVYYGYTF

D: .
J: TRBJ2-3
V: TRBV7-6
size: .
DNA: TGTGCCAGCAGATCTTCTAGCACAGATACGCAGTATTTT
CDR3: CASRSSSTDTQYF

D: .
J: TRBJ2-7
V: TRBV6-6
size: .
DNA: TGTGCCAGCAGAGACCGGGACTTACCTACCTACGAGCAGTACTTC
CDR3: CASRDRDLPTYEQYF

D: TRBD2
J: TRBJ2-7
V: TRBV18
size: .
DNA: TGTGCCAGCTCATTAGGGACTAGCGGGGGCAGCGAGCAGTACTTC
CDR3: CASSLGTSGGSEQYF

D: TRBD1
J: TRBJ1-5
V: TRBV28
size: once
DNA: TGTGCCAGCAGCCCCACAGGGGTTGGCAATCAGCCCCAGCATTTT
CDR3: CASSPTGVGNQPQHF

D: .
J: TRBJ1-3
V: TRBV28
size: .
DNA: TGTGCCAGCACATCCCCTGGGCGCTCTGGAAACACCATATATTTT
CDR3: CASTSPGRSGNTIYF

D: TRBD2
J: TRBJ2-1
V: TRBV7-3
size: .
DNA: TGTGCCAGCAGCTTTGGACTAGCGGGGACTACTGAGCAGTTCTTC
CDR3: CASSFGLAGTTEQFF

D: TRBD1
J: TRBJ1-2
V: TRBV5-1
size: once
DNA: TGCGCCAGCAGCTTGGGGGACAGGGGGTTCGGCTACACCTTC
CDR3: CASSLGDRGFGYTF

D: .
J: TRBJ1-5
V: TRBV19
size: .
DNA: TGTGCCAGTAGTATTTTCAGGGATAGCAATCAGCCCCAGCATTTT
CDR3: CASSIFRDSNQPQHF